These T cell receptor beta chains were read from a single sample in a study of graft-versus-host responses after intestinal transplantation. Produced via immunoSEQ multiplex PCR; TCRdb's table is partial and in-frame only. This sample has 15,000 to 20,000 clones, with roughly 83% found just once. The specimen comprised ileum tissue, sampled 584 days after intestinal transplantation. These receptors were obtained from a human patient who received an intestinal transplant, so some T cells may come from the graft donor. Each CDR3 is given with its conserved first and last residue.

v_call: TRBV18
j_call: TRBJ2-5
cdr3_aa: CASSPGAETQYF

v_call: TRBV29-1
j_call: TRBJ1-2
cdr3_aa: CSVETRGANYGYTF

v_call: TRBV19
j_call: TRBJ1-6
cdr3_aa: CASSNNSPLHF

v_call: TRBV6-1
j_call: TRBJ2-4
cdr3_aa: CASSEILENIQYF

v_call: TRBV5-6
j_call: TRBJ1-1
cdr3_aa: CASSSPPRTGTEAFF

v_call: TRBV10-1
j_call: TRBJ2-2
cdr3_aa: CASSESRAGAGELFF

v_call: TRBV7-2
j_call: TRBJ2-7
cdr3_aa: CASSLSGGYEQYF

v_call: TRBV4-1
j_call: TRBJ1-4
cdr3_aa: CASSQERTENEKLFF

v_call: TRBV9
j_call: TRBJ2-3
cdr3_aa: CASSGNGGTDTQYF

v_call: TRBV19
j_call: TRBJ1-3
cdr3_aa: CASTMDRGTNTIYF

v_call: TRBV18
j_call: TRBJ1-1
cdr3_aa: CASSPGVMNTEAFF

v_call: TRBV27
j_call: NA
cdr3_aa: CASRTSGNYEQYF

v_call: TRBV6-6
j_call: TRBJ1-2
cdr3_aa: CASSTIQGGYTF

v_call: TRBV7-9
j_call: TRBJ1-1
cdr3_aa: CASSHPGNTEAFF

v_call: TRBV5-8
j_call: TRBJ2-7
cdr3_aa: CASSPKGGQGAYEQYF

v_call: TRBV7-9
j_call: TRBJ2-1
cdr3_aa: CASSPTTGAPYNEQFF

v_call: TRBV6-5
j_call: TRBJ1-3
cdr3_aa: CASSYTGGSGNTIYF

v_call: TRBV30
j_call: TRBJ2-3
cdr3_aa: CAWSVHGGVVDTQYF

v_call: TRBV10-3
j_call: TRBJ2-1
cdr3_aa: CAISEPMGGRAYNEQFF

v_call: TRBV14
j_call: TRBJ2-5
cdr3_aa: CASSQASRWETQYF

v_call: TRBV28
j_call: TRBJ1-4
cdr3_aa: CASSPGKRDEKLFF

v_call: TRBV18
j_call: TRBJ1-6
cdr3_aa: CASSSQGEDSPLHF

v_call: TRBV27
j_call: TRBJ2-5
cdr3_aa: CASSLSPGAQETQYF

v_call: TRBV2
j_call: TRBJ1-2
cdr3_aa: CASTYSTIQGYTF

v_call: TRBV19
j_call: TRBJ2-5
cdr3_aa: CASSRAYQETQYF

v_call: TRBV7-9
j_call: TRBJ2-7
cdr3_aa: CASSRFTSYEQYF

v_call: TRBV12-2
j_call: TRBJ1-2
cdr3_aa: CASRLRGRGPANYGYTF

v_call: TRBV19
j_call: TRBJ1-2
cdr3_aa: CASRSRRGYGYTF

v_call: TRBV5-1
j_call: TRBJ1-3
cdr3_aa: CASSPGQGTGNTIYF

v_call: TRBV6-6
j_call: TRBJ2-5
cdr3_aa: CASSYSRDRVTQYF

v_call: TRBV7-8
j_call: TRBJ1-6
cdr3_aa: CASSSGANTPLHF

v_call: TRBV6-6
j_call: TRBJ2-3
cdr3_aa: CASRGQGPLNTQYF

v_call: TRBV2
j_call: TRBJ1-4
cdr3_aa: CASYSTTNEKLFF

v_call: TRBV15
j_call: TRBJ2-7
cdr3_aa: CATSRLTSTSEQYF

v_call: TRBV7-3
j_call: TRBJ1-1
cdr3_aa: CAGDPPITGQGDTEAFF

v_call: TRBV15
j_call: TRBJ1-4
cdr3_aa: CATARQPGSVGEKLFF

v_call: TRBV29-1
j_call: TRBJ2-5
cdr3_aa: CSVEEPTSGTLQQYF

v_call: TRBV11-2
j_call: TRBJ2-1
cdr3_aa: CASSLWGEQFF

v_call: TRBV7-3
j_call: TRBJ1-1
cdr3_aa: CASRTSKNTEAFF

v_call: TRBV7-4
j_call: TRBJ2-6
cdr3_aa: CASSTASSSSQSRANVLTF

v_call: TRBV14
j_call: TRBJ1-6
cdr3_aa: CASSPLAGSYNSPLHF

v_call: TRBV4-1
j_call: TRBJ2-7
cdr3_aa: CASSQEGQGDYEQYF

v_call: TRBV5-1
j_call: TRBJ2-7
cdr3_aa: CASSLASGGAYEQYF

v_call: TRBV10-3
j_call: TRBJ1-3
cdr3_aa: CANGAGGPGNTIYF

v_call: TRBV7-8
j_call: TRBJ2-1
cdr3_aa: CASSLLTGLMGEQFF

v_call: TRBV2
j_call: TRBJ2-3
cdr3_aa: CASSGTGVRTTDTQYF

v_call: TRBV18
j_call: NA
cdr3_aa: CASSPLRDLSYEQYF

v_call: TRBV19
j_call: TRBJ2-2
cdr3_aa: CASSSPDVLFF

v_call: TRBV7-2
j_call: TRBJ2-7
cdr3_aa: CASSLGGLAGEQYF

v_call: TRBV2
j_call: TRBJ2-5
cdr3_aa: CASSEGQLQETQYF

v_call: TRBV6-5
j_call: TRBJ1-2
cdr3_aa: CASSPAGNYGYTF

v_call: TRBV27
j_call: TRBJ2-7
cdr3_aa: CASRPPDGRDSYYEQYF

v_call: TRBV4-1
j_call: TRBJ2-2
cdr3_aa: CASSQLLAGSNTGELFF

v_call: TRBV7-9
j_call: TRBJ2-1
cdr3_aa: CASSFIRDDEQFF

v_call: TRBV18
j_call: TRBJ1-6
cdr3_aa: CASSRDSGDNSPLHF

v_call: TRBV5-1
j_call: TRBJ2-2
cdr3_aa: CASRVLGNTGELFF

v_call: TRBV5-6
j_call: TRBJ1-2
cdr3_aa: CASSLYSSGFNYGYTF